The clone carrying this T cell receptor (beta chain) was picked up a small number of times. The entry originates in a study of T-cell reconstitution after alpha-beta-depleted transplantation in children. As it was prepared, the TCRbeta library received unique molecular identifiers. TCRdb recomputed calls from the PCR reads with MiXCR, one row per CDR3 protein. Of approximately 350,000 distinct CDR3 sequences listed, over 9% are singletons. Trimming left V 4 bases short and J 4 bases short, with 17 bases between. This CDR3 spans 16 amino acids. CDR1 and CDR2 from the germline V gene are MNHEY and SMNVEV (reference sequence).

This sequence was found in a human donor who donated a stem cell graft to a child with acute lymphoblastic leukemia. This sample comprised PBMCs from the stem cell graft donor, obtained from the stem cell graft. The genes are TRBV27 and TRBJ2-1; perhaps D is TRBD1 or TRBD2 (5 bases each). This chain's CDR3 is CASSWGLSGSYNEQFF. As DNA, the CDR3 is TGTGCCAGCAGTTGGGGGTTGTCGGGATCATACAATGAGCAGTTCTTC.